This T cell receptor (beta chain) came from a study of beta chain features in type 1 diabetes. Overall study results and limits: Among patients with Type 1 diabetes, TCRB CDR3s were moderately but significantly shorter in every one of the four CD4+ subsets. TCRB repertoires of naive, central memory and Treg cells appeared more similar among patients than among healthy donors.

Germline values: CDR1 LGHNA, CDR2 YNFKEQ. This CDR3 comprises 16 residues. Unmatched junction bases numbered 11, after V lost 0 bases and J lost 9 bases. As every portion of the isolated RNA was reverse transcribed, the sequencing read expressed TCRB transcripts. The data were produced by immunoSEQ multiplex PCR, yet TCRdb's version contains in-frame clones alone and is incomplete. This sample carries around 600,000 clones, around an eighth of them seen once, and the ten largest clones take more than 0.1%. Concerning this clone: Its antigen is still unknown.

The sequence was collected from a man aged 25-40 years with type 1 diabetes. The chain recombines TRBV4-2 with TRBJ2-7, with TRBD1 matching 10 bases. Sequencing used naive CD4+ T cells from blood. The CDR3 loop is CASSQEPPGQGTRQYF. CDR3 sequence (DNA): TGTGCCAGCAGCCAAGAACCCCCGGGACAGGGGACACGGCAGTACTTC.